A single sample is the source of the 14 T cell receptor beta chains below, sequenced in a study of shared clonotypes between healthy human individuals (dated by TCRdb to the early 2020s). Receptor amplification or capture employed the immunoSEQ multiplex PCR assay. Not all clones reach the TCRdb copy of this immuneACCESS table, which keeps in-frame sequences only. Checked studies attribute under half of the gap to unresolved V genes and leave the rest unexplained. Present in this sample are around 750,000 clones, about 74% of which were seen just once. In total, the top ten clones hold about 1.7% of the sample. Sequenced sample: memory CD4+ T cells sorted from blood. The cell subset or site label corresponds to: CD45RA-negative fraction. The receptor set was obtained from a woman in her thirties in good health.

In regard to this clone: A much more abundant neighbour one base away suggests this may be a read error. The rearrangement links TRBV7-9 to TRBJ1-1; 7 bases match TRBD1. The CDR3 length is 13 residues. The junction had 3 bases not matched to a gene; V was cut back by 3 bases and J by 5 bases. CDR1 is SEHNR, CDR2 FQNEAQ, per germline (reference sequence). The CDR3, as DNA: TGTGCCAGCAGCTTTACAGGGGATACTGAAGCTTTCTTT. Translation: CASSFTGDTEAFF.

This clone has more than one count but fewer than ten. J is TRBJ2-3 and V is TRBV7-2; 7 bases match TRBD2. In germline, CDR1 is SGHTA, CDR2 FQGNSA. V lost 1 base to trimming and J lost 4 bases; unmatched junction nucleotides: 8. This CDR3 is 16 amino acids long. The CDR3 region is CASSLGASGNPDTQYF. CDR3 coding DNA: TGTGCCAGCAGCTTAGGAGCCAGCGGGAACCCAGATACGCAGTATTTT.

The J gene is TRBJ1-2, the V gene TRBV28, with D perhaps matching TRBD1 (6 bases). Trimming took 6 bases from V and 5 from J, leaving 22 bases between them. The CDR3 covers 16 residues. The germline CDR1 and CDR2 sequences are MDHEN and SYDVKM. CDR3 region: CASRAGLGGNFYGYTF. The CDR3 bases are TGTGCCAGCAGGGCCGGCTTAGGGGGGAACTTTTATGGCTACACCTTC.

The chain carries TRBV29-1 and TRBJ2-5, with D possibly being TRBD1 (6 bases). Trimming stripped 6 bases from V and 4 bases from J, with 9 bases between. The germline V gene encodes CDR1 SQVTM and CDR2 ANQGSEA. The CDR3 runs 11 residues. Here the CDR3 reads CSVVTGETQYF. CDR3 in DNA: TGCAGCGTGGTGACAGGAGAGACCCAGTACTTC.

J is TRBJ1-4 and V is TRBV29-1; D remains ambiguous. The CDR3 totals 12 residues. Germline V CDR1 and CDR2: SQVTM, ANQGSEA. V gave up 4 bases and J gave up 6 bases, with 9 bases separating them. The CDR3 reads CSVVSPDEKLFF. The CDR3 bases are TGCAGCGTTGTGAGCCCGGATGAAAAACTGTTTTTT. The whole variable domain, filled in from reference TRBV29-1 and TRBJ1-4, reads SAVISQKPSRDICQRGTSLTIQCQVDSQVTMMFWYRQQPGQSLTLIATANQGSEATYESGFVIDKFPISRPNLTFSTLTVSNMSPEDSSIYLCSVVSPDEKLFFGSGTQLSVL.

This chain uses TRBV11-2 with TRBJ1-5; 9 bases map to TRBD1. V dropped 5 bases and J dropped 5; count of bases not matched to a gene: 7. Germline CDR1 SGHAT, CDR2 FQNNGV. The CDR3 runs to 15 residues. As DNA, the CDR3 is TGTGCCAGCAGCACAACGACAGGGGGTGATCAGCCCCAGCATTTT. It codes for CASSTTTGGDQPQHF.

The chain has TRBV6-5 and TRBJ1-1; D is perhaps TRBD1 (6 bases). V shed 5 bases and J shed 1 base, with 11 bases lying between them. Per germline, CDR1 MNHEY and CDR2 SVGAGI. CDR3 size: 14 residues. CDR3 in amino acids: CASSPTGGNTEAFF. The DNA for the CDR3 is TGTGCCAGCAGTCCGACAGGAGGGAACACTGAAGCTTTCTTT.

The chain employs TRBV25-1 and TRBJ1-4; 10 bases match TRBD1. J was trimmed by 8 bases and V by 4 bases; bases with no gene match: 10. CDR1 and CDR2 (germline): MGHDK, SYGVNS. This CDR3 is built from 16 residues. DNA of the CDR3: TGTGCCAGCAGTGGCCCCATCGACAGGGGGCGCGAAAAACTGTTTTTT. Amino acid sequence: CASSGPIDRGREKLFF.

This clone has just a few counts. The chain joins TRBV4-2 to TRBJ2-7; weak D call: TRBD2 (5 bases). CDR3 length equals 14 residues. Germline V lookup: CDR1 LGHNA, CDR2 YNFKEQ. V lost 5 bases to trimming and J lost 2 bases, with 13 bases between them. The CDR3 sequence is CASSNQGLAYEQYF. The CDR3 region has the DNA TGTGCCAGCAGCAACCAAGGACTCGCCTACGAGCAGTACTTC.

The V and J genes are TRBV19 and TRBJ2-3; no reliable D call. This CDR3 region has 14 residues. The V gene's germline CDR1 is LNHDA and CDR2 SQIVND (reference sequence). Trimming took off 3 bases at V and 1 base at J, with 8 bases between the two ends. In nucleotides, the CDR3 is TGTGCCAGTAGTATCCTGTATGGCACAGATACGCAGTATTTT. This codes for CASSILYGTDTQYF. Full variable domain (remainder filled in from reference TRBV19 and TRBJ2-3): DGGITQSPKYLFRKEGQNVTLSCEQNLNHDAMYWYRQDPGQGLRLIYYSQIVNDFQKGDIAEGYSVSREKKESFPLTVTSAQKNPTAFYLCASSILYGTDTQYFGPGTRLTVL.

The chain is built from TRBV5-1 and TRBJ1-2, with TRBD1 identical over 7 bases. The CDR3 totals 14 residues. Per germline, CDR1 SGHRS and CDR2 YFSETQ. V lost 3 bases and J lost 8; bases outside the gene matches: 10. CDR3 protein: CASSSGQESSGYTF. CDR3 bases: TGCGCCAGCAGCTCAGGACAGGAGTCCTCGGGCTACACCTTC.

This clone appeared a few times. The chain couples TRBV19 to TRBJ2-3; 7 nucleotides match TRBD2. Germline CDR1 LNHDA, CDR2 SQIVND (reference sequence). The CDR3 contains 14 residues. V was clipped by 3 bases and J by 2 bases; unmatched bases: 2. As DNA, the CDR3 is TGTGCCAGTAGTATGGGGGACTACACAGATACGCAGTATTTT. It yields the protein CASSMGDYTDTQYF.

This clone was observed a handful of times. The J gene is TRBJ2-7, the V gene TRBV5-6; D is uncertain. The CDR3 contains 13 residues. V lost 4 bases and J 6 bases, leaving 14 bases between the germline ends. The germline V gene has CDR1 SGHDT and CDR2 YYEEEE. This CDR3 is CASSSTQRSEQYF. The CDR3 DNA reads TGTGCCAGCAGCAGCACACAAAGGAGCGAGCAGTACTTC.

In this sample, this clone turned up a few times. The chain joins TRBV28 to TRBJ1-5; possibly TRBD1 for D (5 bases). This CDR3 contains 18 residues. CDR1 is MDHEN, CDR2 SYDVKM, per germline. V was trimmed by 3 bases and J by 4 bases, leaving 22 bases between them. The CDR3 sequence: CASSLYDPGGPDNQPQHF. CDR3 sequence (DNA): TGTGCCAGCAGTTTGTACGATCCCGGGGGACCGGATAATCAGCCCCAGCATTTT.